The 10 T cell receptor beta chains reported below all come from one sample, sequenced in a study of STAT5B mutations in CD4+ large granular lymphocyte leukemia. Only in-frame clones appear in the TCRdb table, and some are missing; sequencing was by immunoSEQ multiplex PCR. The sample lists roughly 34,000 clones, 76% seen once, with roughly 7.1% in the top ten. The sample consisted of CD4+ T cells from blood buffy coats. The receptors stem from a human donor in good health.

The rearrangement uses TRBV18 and TRBJ1-5, with 8 bases identical to TRBD1. Unmatched junction bases numbered 4, after V lost 2 bases and J lost 4 bases. Germline-derived CDR1 and CDR2 are KGHSH and LQKENI. This CDR3 is 15 amino acids long. The CDR3 protein is CASSPDTGGNQPQHF. In DNA, the CDR3 is TGTGCCAGCTCACCAGACACAGGGGGAAATCAGCCCCAGCATTTT.

V gene TRBV7-2 combines with J gene TRBJ1-4, with no clear D. Trimming stripped 5 bases from V and 8 bases from J, with 9 bases between. Germline V lookup: CDR1 SGHTA, CDR2 FQGNSA. CDR3 length equals 12 residues. The CDR3 DNA reads TGTGCCAGCAGCCTTATGTCCGAAAAACTGTTTTTT. This sequence encodes CASSLMSEKLFF.

The chain joins TRBV18 to TRBJ1-2, with 11 positions matching TRBD1. CDR1 and CDR2 from the germline V gene are KGHSH and LQKENI. V shed 1 base and J 7 bases; nucleotides not matched to a gene: 5. This CDR3 contains 15 residues. The DNA for the CDR3 is TGTGCCAGCTCACCACTGGGACAGGGGGAAGGTGGCTACACCTTC. Translating gives CASSPLGQGEGGYTF.

The rearrangement uses TRBV5-6 and TRBJ1-6; D may be TRBD1 (5 bases). The CDR3 totals 15 residues. CDR1 is SGHDT, CDR2 YYEEEE, per germline. V lost 4 bases to trimming and J lost 7 bases, with 15 bases between them. The CDR3 spells CASSLRVLGNSPLHF. The CDR3 nucleotides read TGTGCCAGCAGCCTCAGGGTCCTAGGGAATTCACCCCTCCACTTT.

The chain combines TRBV7-9 with TRBJ1-5, with D tentatively TRBD1 (5 bases). This CDR3 spans 16 amino acids. With 5 bases removed from V and 0 bases from J, the gap between germline ends came to 14 bases. Germline V gene data show CDR1 as SEHNR and CDR2 as FQNEAQ (reference sequence). CDR3 sequence (DNA): TGTGCCAGCAGCGCACAGACAGCGAATAGCAATCAGCCCCAGCATTTT. Residues: CASSAQTANSNQPQHF.

The genes are TRBV5-1 and TRBJ2-4; TRBD1 might be the D (6 bases). The length of the CDR3 is 16 residues. The germline V gene encodes CDR1 SGHRS and CDR2 YFSETQ. The V end was cut by 1 base, the J end by 1 base, with 12 bases between. The CDR3 loop is CASSLTRGWAKNIQYF. The CDR3 bases are TGCGCCAGCAGCTTGACGAGGGGGTGGGCCAAAAACATTCAGTACTTC.

This rearrangement joins TRBV19 to TRBJ2-1; 9 bases agree with TRBD1. This CDR3 has 15 amino acids. Germline V gene lookup returns CDR1 LNHDA and CDR2 SQIVND (reference sequence). The V gene end was trimmed by 7 bases and the J gene end by 4 bases; junction bases not matched to a gene: 8. The CDR3 loop is CASNTDRGAYNEQFF. In nucleotides, the CDR3 is TGTGCCAGTAACACGGACAGGGGAGCATACAATGAGCAGTTCTTC. Full variable domain (missing parts from reference TRBV19 and TRBJ2-1): DGGITQSPKYLFRKEGQNVTLSCEQNLNHDAMYWYRQDPGQGLRLIYYSQIVNDFQKGDIAEGYSVSREKKESFPLTVTSAQKNPTAFYLCASNTDRGAYNEQFFGPGTRLTVL.

For the CDR3, the DNA is TGTGCCAGTAGTAATCAGGGATTGGCTAACTATGGCTACACCTTC. Protein product: CASSNQGLANYGYTF. This rearrangement joins TRBV19 to TRBJ1-2; a possible D gene is TRBD1 (5 bases). The CDR3 has 15 residues. Germline CDR1 LNHDA, CDR2 SQIVND (reference sequence). Trimming shortened V by 4 bases and J by 0 bases, and 12 bases separated the two germline ends.

This clone was found a few times. The chain has TRBV14 and TRBJ1-1; D not resolved. Trimming took 1 base from V and 7 from J, leaving 13 bases between them. There are 14 residues in the CDR3. The germline V gene encodes CDR1 SGHDN and CDR2 FVKESK. CDR3 sequence: CASSQVGQAVEAFF. As DNA, the CDR3 is TGTGCCAGCAGCCAAGTCGGCCAGGCGGTTGAAGCTTTCTTT. Full variable domain (missing parts from reference TRBV14 and TRBJ1-1): EAGVTQFPSHSVIEKGQTVTLRCDPISGHDNLYWYRRVMGKEIKFLLHFVKESKQDESGMPNNRFLAERTGGTYSTLKVQPAELEDSGVYFCASSQVGQAVEAFFGQGTRLTVV.

The chain carries TRBV19 and TRBJ2-5; D is perhaps TRBD1 or TRBD2 (6 bases each). The CDR3 extends over 16 amino acids. CDR1 LNHDA and CDR2 SQIVND come from the germline V gene (reference sequence). V lost 5 bases and J 5 bases, leaving 21 bases between the germline ends. The CDR3 nucleotides read TGTGCCAGTAGTCTCCTCCCACAGGGTGGAGGGGAGACCCAGTACTTC. This gives the protein CASSLLPQGGGETQYF.